The clone carrying this T cell receptor beta chain was recorded many times. The antigen remains unidentified. This CDR3 region has 14 residues. With 0 bases removed from V and 7 bases from J, the gap between germline ends came to 8 bases. Germline V gene sequence: CDR1 SGHRS, CDR2 YFSETQ. This sample was taken from a study of blood T cells in healthy people across ages. Study as a whole: Capture via template switching afforded approximately one barcoded beta molecule per two T cells. Findings and limits, study-wide: Measured against age, TCR beta diversity per million T cells decreased in a roughly linear manner. Unsorted PBMC input precluded a conclusive naive versus antigen-experienced comparison.

Donor samples were obtained from healthy Caucasian individuals from Russia, aged 6 to 90. Together with a sample-barcoded 5' primer, a J-beta primer mix was included in a second PCR lasting about 7 to 11 cycles. MiXCR, applied by TCRdb to the 5' RACE reads, yields one record per CDR3 protein. The sample records about 1.6 million distinct CDR3 sequences, roughly 32% being singletons. Specimen: blood. The gene calls are TRBV5-1 and TRBJ1-6; D not resolved. The clonotype was recovered from a woman aged 25 to 45 in good health. CDR3 in DNA: TGCGCCAGCAGCTTGGAACACCCCAATTCACCCCTCCACTTT. Encoded protein: CASSLEHPNSPLHF.